This passage covers 14 T cell receptor beta chains from one sample sequenced in a study of blood T cells in healthy people across ages (dated by TCRdb to between 2015 and 2017). Libraries were made using 5' RACE. Instrument used: Illumina HiSeq 2500. A second roughly 6 to 12 cycle PCR used a sample-barcoded 5' primer and a J-beta primer mix. The public reads were reanalyzed by TCRdb: fastp trimming at Q25, MiXCR alignment, in-frame beta chains only. Every distinct CDR3 protein forms one entry, paired with its most common genes and DNA. The sample has 1.5 million to 1.9 million distinct CDR3 sequences on record, roughly 43% of them singletons. The ten largest clones take up around 4% of the sample. Sequencing was carried out using blood. These receptors originate from a woman aged 18 to 35 in good health.

This chain uses TRBV27 with TRBJ2-7; the match to TRBD2 covers 13 bases. The CDR3 has 20 residues. The V gene end was trimmed by 5 bases and the J gene end by 0 bases; junction bases not matched to a gene: 16. Germline CDR1 MNHEY, CDR2 SMNVEV (reference sequence). This chain's CDR3 is CASSPWAFGLAGAYSYEQYF. In DNA, the CDR3 is TGTGCCAGCAGTCCCTGGGCTTTTGGACTAGCGGGAGCCTACTCCTACGAGCAGTACTTC.

V usage is TRBV7-6 and J usage is TRBJ2-1, with 7 bases aligning to TRBD1. Looked up from germline, CDR1 is SGHVS and CDR2 is FNYEAQ. The trim removed 5 bases at V and 4 bases at J, leaving 11 bases unmatched. The CDR3 is 16 residues long. The CDR3 here is CASSRQGLSSYNEQFF. In DNA, the CDR3 is TGTGCCAGCAGCCGACAGGGATTGAGCTCGTACAATGAGCAGTTCTTC. Drawing the rest from reference TRBV7-6 and TRBJ2-1, the complete variable domain is GAGVSQSPRYKVTKRGQDVALRCDPISGHVSLYWYRQALGQGPEFLTYFNYEAQQDKSGLPNDRFSAERPEGSISTLTIQRTEQRDSAMYRCASSRQGLSSYNEQFFGPGTRLTVL.

This clonotype was detected a few times. The gene calls are TRBV6-2 or TRBV6-3 and TRBJ2-1; 10 nucleotides agree with TRBD2. This CDR3 contains 16 residues. Looked up from germline, CDR1 is MNHEY and CDR2 is SVGEGT. The trim removed 0 bases at V and 9 bases at J, leaving 8 bases unmatched. CDR3 bases: TGTGCCAGCAGTTACTCGGCCAGCGGGAGGGCCTTTGAGCAGTTCTTC. As protein: CASSYSASGRAFEQFF.

The chain joins TRBV7-6 to TRBJ1-1, with no clear D. Germline V gene data show CDR1 as SGHVS and CDR2 as FNYEAQ. The CDR3 has 15 residues. Trimming pared 1 base from V and 3 bases from J, leaving 12 bases between. The CDR3 DNA reads as TGTGCCAGCAGCTTAGATTCCATAGGGCACACTGAAGCTTTCTTT. It is translated as CASSLDSIGHTEAFF.

The genes are TRBV4-1 and TRBJ1-5; tentative D call: TRBD1 (5 bases). CDR1 is MGHRA and CDR2 is YSYEKL in the germline V gene. V shed 1 base and J shed 3 bases, with 19 bases lying between them. The CDR3 loop spans 18 amino acids. The CDR3 protein is CASSQGFRDGAYNQPQHF. DNA for the CDR3: TGCGCCAGCAGCCAAGGATTCCGGGACGGAGCCTACAATCAGCCCCAGCATTTT.

This clonotype came up a few times. The CDR3 sequence: CASGIWYGYTF. CDR3 bases: TGTGCCAGTGGGATTTGGTATGGCTACACCTTC. The V and J genes are TRBV27 and TRBJ1-2; D is unresolved. Germline V gene data show CDR1 as MNHEY and CDR2 as SMNVEV (reference sequence). The length of the CDR3 is 11 residues. The V end was cut by 9 bases, the J end by 5 bases, with 10 bases between.

This clonotype came up a few times. This chain links TRBV12-3 or TRBV12-4 with TRBJ1-4; 8 bases are shared with TRBD1. The CDR3 runs to 14 residues. Losses at the gene ends were 3 bases for V and 8 bases for J; bases not matched to a gene: 5. Written as DNA, the CDR3 is TGTGCCAGCAGTTTTACAGGGGGTTCGGAAAAACTGTTTTTT. Protein sequence: CASSFTGGSEKLFF.

This clonotype was picked up a small number of times. CDR3 residues: CASTSGYEQFF. CDR3 nucleotides: TGTGCCAGCACGTCGGGCTATGAGCAGTTCTTC. V usage is TRBV12-3 or TRBV12-4 and J usage is TRBJ2-1; D not resolved. The CDR3 is made up of 11 amino acids. V was shortened by 7 bases and J by 8 bases, with 9 bases between the two germline ends.

In this sample, this clonotype turned up a few times. The V and J genes are TRBV20-1 and TRBJ2-1, with 9 bases aligning to TRBD1. The trim removed 2 bases at V and 4 bases at J, leaving 9 bases unmatched. CDR3 length: 16 amino acids. The germline gives CDR1 DFQATT, CDR2 SNEGSKA (reference sequence). The CDR3 coding sequence is TGCAGTGCTAGAACGGGGACAGGGTTGACTTACAATGAGCAGTTCTTC. Its protein product is CSARTGTGLTYNEQFF.

This clonotype has a handful of counts. V gene TRBV5-1 combines with J gene TRBJ2-1; D may be TRBD2 (6 bases). The CDR3 is 13 amino acids. The V end lost 4 bases, the J end lost 12 bases, and 17 bases lay between the germline ends. The germline CDR1 and CDR2 sequences are SGHRS and YFSETQ. The CDR3 is CASSVGGADRQFF. The CDR3 DNA follows: TGCGCCAGCAGCGTCGGGGGAGCTGACAGGCAGTTCTTC. Full variable domain (outside the CDR3, taken from reference TRBV5-1 and TRBJ2-1): KAGVTQTPRYLIKTRGQQVTLSCSPISGHRSVSWYQQTPGQGLQFLFEYFSETQRNKGNFPGRFSGRQFSNSRSEMNVSTLELGDSALYLCASSVGGADRQFFGPGTRLTVL.

In this sample, this clonotype turned up a few times. The chain has TRBV20-1 and TRBJ2-3; TRBD2 aligns across 8 bases. Germline V lookup: CDR1 DFQATT, CDR2 SNEGSKA (reference sequence). This CDR3 has 14 residues. V lost 5 bases to trimming and J lost 3 bases; unmatched junction nucleotides: 7. CDR3: CSAPSGSWTDTQYF. The CDR3 region has the DNA TGCAGTGCTCCGAGCGGGAGTTGGACAGATACGCAGTATTTT.

This clonotype was observed a single time. V is TRBV7-8 and J is TRBJ2-2; D is perhaps TRBD1 or TRBD2 (5 bases each). The V end lost 4 bases, the J end lost 4 bases, and 7 bases lay between the germline ends. CDR3 length equals 13 residues. Per germline, CDR1 SGHVS and CDR2 FQNEAQ. In DNA form, the CDR3 reads TGTGCCAGCAGCTGGGGGTCCACCGGGGAGCTGTTTTTT. Protein: CASSWGSTGELFF.

The genes are TRBV2 and TRBJ2-5; D unclear. Trimming shortened V by 6 bases and J by 13 bases, and 15 bases separated the two germline ends. The CDR3 has 11 amino acids. The germline gives CDR1 SNHLY, CDR2 FYNNEI. This chain's CDR3 is CASRSKTRGYF. Written as DNA, the CDR3 is TGTGCCAGCAGGTCCAAGACGCGAGGGTACTTC.

The rearrangement uses TRBV12-5 and TRBJ1-2; the match to TRBD1 covers 9 bases. After removal of 3 bases from V and 6 bases from J, the junction contained 5 bases not matched to a gene. The CDR3 runs 14 residues. CDR1 is LGHNT and CDR2 is FRNRAP in the germline V gene. Written as DNA, the CDR3 is TGTGCTAGTGGTTTCGGGACAGGGAACAATGGCTACACCTTC. Its protein is CASGFGTGNNGYTF.